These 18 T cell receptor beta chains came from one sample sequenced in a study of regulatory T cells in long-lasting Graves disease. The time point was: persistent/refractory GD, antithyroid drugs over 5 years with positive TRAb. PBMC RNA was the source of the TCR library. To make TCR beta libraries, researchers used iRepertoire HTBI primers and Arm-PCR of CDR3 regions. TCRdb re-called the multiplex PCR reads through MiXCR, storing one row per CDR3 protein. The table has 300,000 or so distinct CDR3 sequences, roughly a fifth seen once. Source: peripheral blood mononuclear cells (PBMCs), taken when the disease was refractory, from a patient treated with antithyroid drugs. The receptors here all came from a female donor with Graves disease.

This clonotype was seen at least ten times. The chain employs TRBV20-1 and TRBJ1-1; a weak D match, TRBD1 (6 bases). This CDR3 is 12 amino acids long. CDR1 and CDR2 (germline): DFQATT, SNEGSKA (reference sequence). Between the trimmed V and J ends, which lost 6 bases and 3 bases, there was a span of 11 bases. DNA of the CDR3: TGCAGTGCCCCAAGGGGGGACACTGAAGCTTTCTTT. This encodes CSAPRGDTEAFF.

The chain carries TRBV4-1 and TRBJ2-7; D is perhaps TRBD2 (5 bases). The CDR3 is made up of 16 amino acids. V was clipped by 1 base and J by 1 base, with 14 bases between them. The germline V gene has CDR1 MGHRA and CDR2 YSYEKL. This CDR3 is CASSQVVIARSYEQYF. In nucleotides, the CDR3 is TGCGCCAGCAGCCAAGTCGTCATAGCGAGGTCCTACGAGCAGTACTTC.

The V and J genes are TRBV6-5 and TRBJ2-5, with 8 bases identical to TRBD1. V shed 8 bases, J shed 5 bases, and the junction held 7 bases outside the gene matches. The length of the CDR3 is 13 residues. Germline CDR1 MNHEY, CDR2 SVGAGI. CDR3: CASGFRDRETQYF. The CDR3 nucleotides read TGTGCCAGCGGTTTCCGGGACAGGGAGACCCAGTACTTC.

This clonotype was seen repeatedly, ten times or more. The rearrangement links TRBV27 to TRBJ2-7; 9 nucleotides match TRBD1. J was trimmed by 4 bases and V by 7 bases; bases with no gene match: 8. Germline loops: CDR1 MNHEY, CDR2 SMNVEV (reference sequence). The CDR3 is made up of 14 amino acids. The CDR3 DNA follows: TGTGCCAGCACGCCGGGGACAGGGATTTACGAGCAGTACTTC. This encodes CASTPGTGIYEQYF.

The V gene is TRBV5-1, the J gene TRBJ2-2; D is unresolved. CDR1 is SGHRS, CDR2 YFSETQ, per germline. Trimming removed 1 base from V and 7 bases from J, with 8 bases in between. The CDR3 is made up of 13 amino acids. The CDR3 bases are TGCGCCAGCAGCTTGTTTATCTACGGGGAGCTGTTTTTT. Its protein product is CASSLFIYGELFF.

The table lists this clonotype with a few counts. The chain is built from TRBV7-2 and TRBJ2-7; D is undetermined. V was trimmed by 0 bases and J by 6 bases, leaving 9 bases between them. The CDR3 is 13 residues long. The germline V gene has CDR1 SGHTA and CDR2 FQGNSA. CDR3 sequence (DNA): TGTGCCAGCAGCTTAGCCGTGGGTAGCGAGCAGTACTTC. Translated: CASSLAVGSEQYF.

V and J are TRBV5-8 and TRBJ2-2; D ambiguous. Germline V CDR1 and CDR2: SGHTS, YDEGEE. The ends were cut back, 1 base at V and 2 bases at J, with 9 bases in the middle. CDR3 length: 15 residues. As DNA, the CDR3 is TGTGCCAGCAGCTTGCGATCCCACAACACCGGGGAGCTGTTTTTT. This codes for CASSLRSHNTGELFF.

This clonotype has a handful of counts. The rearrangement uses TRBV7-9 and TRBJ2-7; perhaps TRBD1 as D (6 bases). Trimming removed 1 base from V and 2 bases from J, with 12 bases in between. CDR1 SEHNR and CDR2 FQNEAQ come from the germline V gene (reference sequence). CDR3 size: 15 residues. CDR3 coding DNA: TGTGCCAGCAGCTTAGGTCAGGGGCCGCCCTACGAGCAGTACTTC. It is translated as CASSLGQGPPYEQYF.

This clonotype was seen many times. The CDR3 spells CASSATGTSTYEQYF. Written as DNA, the CDR3 is TGTGCCAGCAGCGCGACCGGGACTAGTACCTACGAGCAGTACTTC. The J gene is TRBJ2-7, the V gene TRBV6-1; 8 positions agree with TRBD2. The CDR3 runs to 15 residues. J was trimmed by 2 bases and V by 6 bases; bases with no gene match: 9. Germline CDR1 MNHNS, CDR2 SASEGT.

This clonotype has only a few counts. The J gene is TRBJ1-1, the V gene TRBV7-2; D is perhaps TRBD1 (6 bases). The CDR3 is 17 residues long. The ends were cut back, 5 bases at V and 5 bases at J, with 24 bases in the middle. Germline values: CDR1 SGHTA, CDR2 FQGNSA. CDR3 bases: TGTGCCAGCAGCCGAGGGGGATTTCTCCCCGAGGCAACTGAAGCTTTCTTT. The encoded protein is CASSRGGFLPEATEAFF. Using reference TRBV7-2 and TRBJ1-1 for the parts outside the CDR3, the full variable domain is GAGVSQSPSNKVTEKGKDVELRCDPISGHTALYWYRQSLGQGLEFLIYFQGNSAPDKSGLPSDRFSAERTGGSVSTLTIQRTQQEDSAVYLCASSRGGFLPEATEAFFGQGTRLTVV.

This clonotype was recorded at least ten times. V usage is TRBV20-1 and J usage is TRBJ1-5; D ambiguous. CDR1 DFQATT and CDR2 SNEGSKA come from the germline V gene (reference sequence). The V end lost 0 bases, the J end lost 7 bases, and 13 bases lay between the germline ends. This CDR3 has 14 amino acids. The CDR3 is CSARDEGGGQPQHF. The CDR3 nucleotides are TGCAGTGCTAGAGATGAGGGAGGAGGCCAGCCCCAGCATTTT.

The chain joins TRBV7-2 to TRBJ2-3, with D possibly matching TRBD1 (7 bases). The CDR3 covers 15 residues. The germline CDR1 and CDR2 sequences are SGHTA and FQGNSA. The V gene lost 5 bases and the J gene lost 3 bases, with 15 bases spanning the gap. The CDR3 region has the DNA TGTGCCAGCAGCCCAGGGGGGCAGGCGACAGATACGCAGTATTTT. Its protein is CASSPGGQATDTQYF.

The CDR3 nucleotides read TGTGCCAGCCAGACCTCCGGAGGGGCCGGGGAGCTGTTTTTT. Protein product: CASQTSGGAGELFF. This chain uses TRBV6-1 with TRBJ2-2; a weak D match, TRBD2 (6 bases). The length of the CDR3 is 14 residues. V was shortened by 8 bases and J by 6 bases, with 16 bases between the two germline ends. Per the germline V gene, CDR1 is MNHNS and CDR2 is SASEGT.

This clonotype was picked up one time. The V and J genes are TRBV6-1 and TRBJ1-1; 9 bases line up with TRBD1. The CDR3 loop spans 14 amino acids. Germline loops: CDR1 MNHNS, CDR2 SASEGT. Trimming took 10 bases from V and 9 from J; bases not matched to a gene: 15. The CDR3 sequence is CATGTGPEVLKAFF. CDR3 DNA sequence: TGTGCCACTGGGACAGGGCCAGAGGTCCTGAAAGCTTTCTTT.

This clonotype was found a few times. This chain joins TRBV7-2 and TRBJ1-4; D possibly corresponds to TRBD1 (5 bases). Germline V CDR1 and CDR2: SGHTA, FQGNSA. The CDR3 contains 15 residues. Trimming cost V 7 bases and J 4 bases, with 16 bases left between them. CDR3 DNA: TGTGCCAGCAAATTACATCGGGGCAGTAATGAAAAACTGTTTTTT. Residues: CASKLHRGSNEKLFF.

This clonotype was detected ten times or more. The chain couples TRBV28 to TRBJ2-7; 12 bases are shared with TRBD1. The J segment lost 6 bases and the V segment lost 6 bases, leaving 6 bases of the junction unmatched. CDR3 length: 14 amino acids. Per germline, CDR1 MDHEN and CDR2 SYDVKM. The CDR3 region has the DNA TGTGCCAGCAGCGGGGACAGGGGGCGAGGCGAGCAGTACTTC. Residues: CASSGDRGRGEQYF.

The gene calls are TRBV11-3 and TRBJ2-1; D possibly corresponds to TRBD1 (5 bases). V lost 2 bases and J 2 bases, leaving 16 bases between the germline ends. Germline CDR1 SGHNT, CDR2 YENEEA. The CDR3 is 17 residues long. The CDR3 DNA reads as TGTGCCAGCAGCTTATCTCCGGACGTAGGGGCCTACAATGAGCAGTTCTTC. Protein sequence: CASSLSPDVGAYNEQFF.

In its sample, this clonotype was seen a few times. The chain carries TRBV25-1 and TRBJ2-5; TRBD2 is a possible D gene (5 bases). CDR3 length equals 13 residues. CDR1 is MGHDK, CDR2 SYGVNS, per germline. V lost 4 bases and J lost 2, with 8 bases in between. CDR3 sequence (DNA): TGTGCCAGCAGTGGTAGCGTACAAGAGACCCAGTACTTC. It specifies CASSGSVQETQYF.